This T cell receptor (beta chain) was sequenced for a study of cytomegalovirus exposure and HLA in healthy donors. As for the study in general: The early release's HLA-typed donors yielded approximately 82 million unique TCRs.

This PCR relied on a set of 60 Vbeta primers and 13 Jbeta primers. Produced via immunoSEQ multiplex PCR; TCRdb's table is partial and in-frame only. The data show fewer than 70,000 clones, 60% to 75% seen once. The germline gives CDR1 SGHTA, CDR2 FQGNSA. The germline V and J ends were trimmed by 5 bases and 10 bases, with 15 bases remaining between them. This CDR3 has 13 amino acids. This chain connects TRBV7-2 to TRBJ2-1; tentative D call: TRBD2 (5 bases). The clonotype originates from a male donor in good health and CMV-seropositive. Specimen: PBMCs. CDR3 region: CASSQDRDGEQFF. CDR3 DNA sequence: TGTGCCAGCAGCCAGGACCGGGATGGGGAGCAGTTCTTC.